The 9 T cell receptor beta chains below all came from one sample that was sequenced in a study of T cells in Graves' hyperthyroidism and ophthalmopathy (dated by TCRdb to the late 2010s). Receptor libraries were prepared by multiplex PCR. The sequencing machine was an Illumina HiSeq 2000. Amplification of TCR beta CDR3 regions was carried out from RNA transcripts. For the first round of RT-PCR on the TCR CDR3, the HTBI primer set was used together with the Qiagen OneStep RT-PCR kit. TCRdb ran its own pipeline on the public reads, namely fastp trimming at Q25 and MiXCR clone calling, and kept in-frame beta chains. All rows with the same CDR3 protein become a single entry with the most common DNA and genes. The sample includes 400,000 to 600,000 distinct CDR3 sequences, with 15% to 20% observed a single time. Together, the top ten hold about 29% of the sample. The specimen sequenced was blood. All receptors come from a woman younger than 45 with Graves' ophthalmopathy.

The chain couples TRBV5-1 to TRBJ2-3; D is perhaps TRBD1 (5 bases). Germline V gene data show CDR1 as SGHRS and CDR2 as YFSETQ. Trimming removed 0 bases at V and 5 bases at J, with 16 bases between. The CDR3 sequence is 16 residues long. This CDR3 is CASSLGVGPPVDTQYF. The CDR3 region has the DNA TGCGCCAGCAGCTTGGGGGTGGGGCCCCCTGTAGATACGCAGTATTTT.

V and J are TRBV6-5 and TRBJ2-7, with D possibly TRBD1 on 5 matching bases. Trimming left V 0 bases short and J 3 bases short, with 12 bases between. Germline-derived CDR1 and CDR2 are MNHEY and SVGAGI. This CDR3 has 15 amino acids. The CDR3 region has the DNA TGTGCCAGCAGTTACTCAGGGGTTGGCGGCTACGAGCAGTACTTC. It specifies CASSYSGVGGYEQYF.

The chain carries TRBV28 and TRBJ1-4, with a possible D match to TRBD1 (6 bases). Trimming took off 10 bases at V and 5 bases at J, with 14 bases between the two ends. Looked up from germline, CDR1 is MDHEN and CDR2 is SYDVKM. This CDR3 comprises 13 residues. DNA of the CDR3: TGTGCCACCCAGACAGGCCCAAATGAAAAACTGTTTTTT. Residues: CATQTGPNEKLFF. The variable domain in full, completed from reference TRBV28 and TRBJ1-4, reads DVKVTQSSRYLVKRTGEKVFLECVQDMDHENMFWYRQDPGLGLRLIYFSYDVKMKEKGDIPEGYSVSREKKERFSLILESASTNQTSMYLCATQTGPNEKLFFGSGTQLSVL.

The chain uses TRBV13 and TRBJ2-5; a weak D match, TRBD2 (5 bases). Germline lookup yields CDR1 PRHDT and CDR2 FYEKMQ (reference sequence). There are 15 residues in the CDR3. The ends were cut back, 5 bases at V and 2 bases at J, with 15 bases in the middle. The CDR3 region has the DNA TGTGCCAGCAGCGCCGGGGTTTTGGGGCAAGAGACCCAGTACTTC. It codes for CASSAGVLGQETQYF.

The rearrangement joins TRBV20-1 to TRBJ2-7, with D uncertain. This CDR3 comprises 11 residues. Trimming removed 3 bases from V and 4 bases from J, with 7 bases in between. Germline V gives CDR1 DFQATT, CDR2 SNEGSKA (reference sequence). The CDR3 loop reads CSASSQYEQYF. CDR3 nucleotides: TGCAGTGCTAGTTCCCAGTACGAGCAGTACTTC.

This chain joins TRBV6-1 and TRBJ2-1; the D gene is possibly TRBD2 (5 bases). The germline V gene has CDR1 MNHNS and CDR2 SASEGT. The CDR3 loop spans 15 amino acids. V gave up 6 bases and J gave up 5 bases, with 17 bases separating them. The CDR3 DNA reads as TGTGCCAGCAGCCCCACTAGGCGTCAGGACAATGAGCAGTTCTTC. Translated, it gives CASSPTRRQDNEQFF.

This clonotype appeared many times. The chain couples TRBV5-6 to TRBJ2-3; 12 bases fit TRBD1. The J segment lost 5 bases and the V segment lost 3 bases, leaving 7 bases of the junction unmatched. The CDR3 has 16 residues. CDR1 SGHDT and CDR2 YYEEEE come from the germline V gene. The CDR3 spells CASSSPGTGGRDTQYF. CDR3 coding DNA: TGTGCCAGCAGCTCTCCCGGGACAGGGGGCAGAGATACGCAGTATTTT.

This clonotype was observed many times. This sequence joins TRBV2 and TRBJ2-5; D remains unclear. V shed 4 bases and J shed 5 bases, with 8 bases lying between them. The CDR3 totals 12 residues. In germline, CDR1 is SNHLY, CDR2 FYNNEI. The CDR3 DNA reads as TGTGCCAGCAGTGTCGCCTGGGAGACCCAGTACTTC. Amino acid sequence: CASSVAWETQYF.

This clonotype was counted at least ten times. The chain combines TRBV5-1 with TRBJ1-1; the D gene is possibly TRBD1 (5 bases). V lost 3 bases to trimming and J lost 0 bases, with 9 bases between them. Looked up from germline, CDR1 is SGHRS and CDR2 is YFSETQ. The CDR3 is made up of 14 amino acids. CDR3 amino acids: CASSSTALNTEAFF. The CDR3 nucleotides read TGCGCCAGCAGCTCGACAGCTTTGAACACTGAAGCTTTCTTT. Combining the CDR3 with reference TRBV5-1 and TRBJ1-1 gives the whole variable domain KAGVTQTPRYLIKTRGQQVTLSCSPISGHRSVSWYQQTPGQGLQFLFEYFSETQRNKGNFPGRFSGRQFSNSRSEMNVSTLELGDSALYLCASSSTALNTEAFFGQGTRLTVV.